This TCR beta chain was identified during a study of blood T cell repertoires in COVID-19. Turning to the study itself: Sites across the United States, Italy and Spain contributed samples from acute and convalescent COVID-19.

Seattle patients were enrolled while actively infected and followed longitudinally. Assay: immunoSEQ multiplex PCR; the TCRdb copy retains only in-frame clones and omits some. This sample has about 170,000 clones; approximately 90% occur once, and the top ten carry roughly 5%. The specimen was peripheral blood. This TCR was sampled from a man aged 18 to 30 with COVID-19, enrolled during active disease.

CDR3: CASSLDRRSSYNEQFF. The CDR3 DNA reads TGTGCCAGCAGCTTAGACAGGCGGAGCTCCTACAATGAGCAGTTCTTC. The chain has TRBV7-3 and TRBJ2-1, with D tentatively TRBD1 (6 bases). CDR1 and CDR2 (germline): SGHTA, FQGTGA. The V end was cut by 2 bases, the J end by 0 bases, with 11 bases between. CDR3 length: 16 residues.